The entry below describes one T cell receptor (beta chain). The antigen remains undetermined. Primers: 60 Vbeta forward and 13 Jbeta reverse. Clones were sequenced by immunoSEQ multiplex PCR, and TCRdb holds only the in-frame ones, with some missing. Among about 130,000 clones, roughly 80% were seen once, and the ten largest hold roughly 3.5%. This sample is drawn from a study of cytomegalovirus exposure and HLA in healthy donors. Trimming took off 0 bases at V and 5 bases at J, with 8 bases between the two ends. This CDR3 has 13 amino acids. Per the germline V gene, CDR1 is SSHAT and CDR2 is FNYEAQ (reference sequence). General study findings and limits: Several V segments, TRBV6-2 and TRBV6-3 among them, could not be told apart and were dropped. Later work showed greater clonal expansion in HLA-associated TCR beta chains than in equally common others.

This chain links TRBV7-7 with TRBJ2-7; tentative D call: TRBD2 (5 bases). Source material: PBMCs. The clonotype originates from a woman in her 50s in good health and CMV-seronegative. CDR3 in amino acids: CASSLAGRDEQYF. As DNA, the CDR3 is TGTGCCAGCAGCTTAGCAGGGCGGGACGAGCAGTACTTC.